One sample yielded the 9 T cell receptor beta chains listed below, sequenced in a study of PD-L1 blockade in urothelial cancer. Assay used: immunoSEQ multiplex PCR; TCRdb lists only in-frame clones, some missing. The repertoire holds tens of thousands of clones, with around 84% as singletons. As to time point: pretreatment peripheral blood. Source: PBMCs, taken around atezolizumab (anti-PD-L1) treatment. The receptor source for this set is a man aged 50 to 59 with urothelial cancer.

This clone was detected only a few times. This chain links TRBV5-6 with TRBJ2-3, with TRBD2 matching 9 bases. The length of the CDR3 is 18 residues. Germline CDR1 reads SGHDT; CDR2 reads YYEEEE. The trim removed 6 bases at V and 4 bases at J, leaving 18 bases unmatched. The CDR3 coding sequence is TGTGCCAGCACCAAGAGGACTAGCGAACGAAGGGGGTCAGATACGCAGTATTTT. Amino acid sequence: CASTKRTSERRGSDTQYF. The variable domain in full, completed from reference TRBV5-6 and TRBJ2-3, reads DAGVTQSPTHLIKTRGQQVTLRCSPKSGHDTVSWYQQALGQGPQFIFQYYEEEERQRGNFPDRFSGHQFPNYSSELNVNALLLGDSALYLCASTKRTSERRGSDTQYFGPGTRLTVL.

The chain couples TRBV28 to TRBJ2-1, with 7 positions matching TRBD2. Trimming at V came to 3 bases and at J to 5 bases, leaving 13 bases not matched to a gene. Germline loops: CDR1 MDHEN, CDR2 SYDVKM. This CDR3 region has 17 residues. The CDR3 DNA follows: TGTGCCAGCAGTTTTACGGGGGGAATAAGGGGAAACAATGAGCAGTTCTTC. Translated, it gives CASSFTGGIRGNNEQFF.

The CDR3 nucleotides are TGTGCCAGCAGGTCACTGAGCGGGGAGCTGTTTTTT. It codes for CASRSLSGELFF. V and J are TRBV7-6 and TRBJ2-2; D not resolved. CDR1 SGHVS and CDR2 FNYEAQ come from the germline V gene. The V gene lost 6 bases and the J gene lost 7 bases, with 9 bases spanning the gap. This CDR3 has 12 residues.

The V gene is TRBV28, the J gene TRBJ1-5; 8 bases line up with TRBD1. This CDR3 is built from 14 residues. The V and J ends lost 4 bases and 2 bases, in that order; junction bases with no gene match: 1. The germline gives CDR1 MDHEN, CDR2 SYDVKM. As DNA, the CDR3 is TGTGCCAGCAGTTCGGACAGGGGCAATCAGCCCCAGCATTTT. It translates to CASSSDRGNQPQHF. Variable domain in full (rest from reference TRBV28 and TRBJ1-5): DVKVTQSSRYLVKRTGEKVFLECVQDMDHENMFWYRQDPGLGLRLIYFSYDVKMKEKGDIPEGYSVSREKKERFSLILESASTNQTSMYLCASSSDRGNQPQHFGDGTRLSIL.

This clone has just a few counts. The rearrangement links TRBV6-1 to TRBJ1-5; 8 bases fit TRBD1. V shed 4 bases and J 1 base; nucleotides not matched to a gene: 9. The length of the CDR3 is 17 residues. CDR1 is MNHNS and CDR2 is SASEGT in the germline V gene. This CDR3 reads CASSGTGGGVSNQPQHF. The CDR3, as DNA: TGTGCCAGCAGTGGAACAGGGGGGGGAGTGAGCAATCAGCCCCAGCATTTT.

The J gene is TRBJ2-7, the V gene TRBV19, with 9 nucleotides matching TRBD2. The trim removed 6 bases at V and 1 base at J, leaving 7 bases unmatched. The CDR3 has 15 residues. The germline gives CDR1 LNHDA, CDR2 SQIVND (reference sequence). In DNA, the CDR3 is TGTGCCAGTAGCTTTAGCGGGGGCGGGTCCTACGAGCAGTACTTC. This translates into CASSFSGGGSYEQYF.

CDR3 coding DNA: TGTGCCAGCAGCCAAGATTGGGACAGACGCTACGAGCAGTACTTC. It specifies CASSQDWDRRYEQYF. The V gene is TRBV14, the J gene TRBJ2-7; TRBD1 aligns across 7 bases. The germline CDR1 and CDR2 sequences are SGHDN and FVKESK. V lost 0 bases to trimming and J lost 3 bases; unmatched junction nucleotides: 5. The length of the CDR3 is 15 residues.

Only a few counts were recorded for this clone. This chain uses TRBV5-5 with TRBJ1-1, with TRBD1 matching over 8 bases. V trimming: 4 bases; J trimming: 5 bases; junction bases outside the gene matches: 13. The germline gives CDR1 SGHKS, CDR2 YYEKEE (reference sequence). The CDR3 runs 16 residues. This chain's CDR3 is CASSPAADRGWTEAFF. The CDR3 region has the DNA TGTGCCAGCAGCCCGGCGGCCGACAGGGGTTGGACTGAAGCTTTCTTT.

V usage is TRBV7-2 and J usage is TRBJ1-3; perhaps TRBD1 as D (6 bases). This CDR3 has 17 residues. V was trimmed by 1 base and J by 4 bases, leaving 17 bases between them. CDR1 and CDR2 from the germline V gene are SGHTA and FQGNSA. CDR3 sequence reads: CASSLVARGTQGNTIYF. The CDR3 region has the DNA TGTGCCAGCAGCTTAGTAGCAAGGGGGACACAAGGAAACACCATATATTTT.